The 26 T cell receptor beta chains below were found in one sample sequenced in a study of T cells after yellow fever vaccination. In TCRdb, the 5' RACE reads were re-called with MiXCR into one record per CDR3 protein. The sample lists 100,000 to 150,000 distinct CDR3 sequences; over 8% were seen once. The sample here was CD8+ T cells sorted from PBMCs, taken on the day of the yellow fever booster vaccination. These receptors came from a man aged 18-30 years who received the YFV17D yellow fever vaccine.

The V and J genes are TRBV6-1 and TRBJ2-7; no definite D call. Trimming took 6 bases from V and 7 from J, leaving 10 bases between them. This CDR3 spans 11 amino acids. Germline V CDR1 and CDR2: MNHNS, SASEGT. The CDR3 reads CASSARWEQYF. The CDR3 DNA reads TGTGCCAGCAGCGCGAGGTGGGAGCAGTACTTC.

This clonotype was observed a handful of times. The CDR3 DNA sequence: TGCGCCAGCAGCCAATTGAGCAGGGAATTCCAAGAGACCCAGTACTTC. It is translated as CASSQLSREFQETQYF. The genes are TRBV4-1 and TRBJ2-5; perhaps TRBD1 as D (5 bases). The CDR3 length is 16 residues. V was trimmed by 2 bases and J by 1 base, leaving 14 bases between them. The germline CDR1 and CDR2 sequences are MGHRA and YSYEKL.

This clonotype was seen ten or more times. The V and J genes are TRBV5-1 and TRBJ2-2; D is tentatively TRBD1 or TRBD2 (5 bases each). The CDR3 is 19 amino acids. Trimming shortened V by 0 bases and J by 6 bases, and 24 bases separated the two germline ends. Germline values: CDR1 SGHRS, CDR2 YFSETQ. The CDR3 DNA is TGCGCCAGCAGCTTGGTTTCTCTAACCGGGACCCGGATGGCCGGGGAGCTGTTTTTT. Residues: CASSLVSLTGTRMAGELFF.

The chain joins TRBV5-1 to TRBJ1-1, with no clear D. This CDR3 spans 14 amino acids. CDR1 is SGHRS, CDR2 YFSETQ, per germline. V was shortened by 0 bases and J by 5 bases, with 11 bases between the two germline ends. In DNA, the CDR3 is TGCGCCAGCAGCTTGGTAGGAGGTTTGACTGAAGCTTTCTTT. As protein: CASSLVGGLTEAFF.

The V call is TRBV7-8, the J call TRBJ2-1; D may be TRBD2 (5 bases). Trimming shortened V by 5 bases and J by 0 bases, and 17 bases separated the two germline ends. Germline V gives CDR1 SGHVS, CDR2 FQNEAQ. The CDR3 has 17 residues. This CDR3 is CASSATGLGSSYNEQFF. The DNA for the CDR3 is TGTGCCAGCAGCGCTACCGGTTTAGGGAGCTCCTACAATGAGCAGTTCTTC.

There are a few counts of this clonotype. The chain uses TRBV4-3 and TRBJ2-7; D might be TRBD2 (6 bases). This CDR3 is 14 amino acids long. V dropped 1 base and J dropped 7 bases, with 14 bases sitting between them. Germline V CDR1 and CDR2: LGHNA, YSLEER. The CDR3 bases are TGCGCCAGCAGCCAAGTGGTGTCCCGGGAGGAGCAGTACTTC. It translates to CASSQVVSREEQYF.

This clonotype has only a few counts. The V call is TRBV2, the J call TRBJ1-1; 10 bases line up with TRBD1. The ends lost 9 bases at V and 5 bases at J; junction bases unmatched: 9. This CDR3 has 14 residues. Germline V gene lookup returns CDR1 SNHLY and CDR2 FYNNEI. The CDR3 coding sequence is TGTGCCAGGGCAGGGACAGGGGCAAGGACTGAAGCTTTCTTT. The encoded protein is CARAGTGARTEAFF.

This clonotype was found a few times. The CDR3 reads CASSASGARTEAFF. CDR3 DNA: TGTGCCAGCAGTGCCTCAGGGGCTAGGACTGAAGCTTTCTTT. V and J are TRBV2 and TRBJ1-1, with D possibly being TRBD1 (6 bases). V was pared by 4 bases and J by 5 bases, with 14 bases between. This CDR3 is built from 14 residues. Looked up from germline, CDR1 is SNHLY and CDR2 is FYNNEI.

In this sample, this clonotype turned up a few times. CDR3 in amino acids: CASSLWTTTEAFF. In DNA form, the CDR3 reads TGTGCCAGCAGCTTGTGGACAACCACTGAAGCTTTCTTT. The chain links TRBV5-5 to TRBJ1-1, with D possibly TRBD1 on 5 matching bases. CDR3 length: 13 residues. V was cut by 1 base and J by 4 bases, with 8 bases left in between. Germline values: CDR1 SGHKS, CDR2 YYEKEE (reference sequence). Full variable domain (outside the CDR3, taken from reference TRBV5-5 and TRBJ1-1): DAGVTQSPTHLIKTRGQQVTLRCSPISGHKSVSWYQQVLGQGPQFIFQYYEKEERGRGNFPDRFSARQFPNYSSELNVNALLLGDSALYLCASSLWTTTEAFFGQGTRLTVV.

This clonotype was picked up a small number of times. This chain connects TRBV7-9 to TRBJ1-6, with a possible D match to TRBD1 (5 bases). The CDR3 loop spans 14 amino acids. CDR1 is SEHNR and CDR2 is FQNEAQ in the germline V gene (reference sequence). V lost 5 bases, J lost 7 bases, and 12 bases lay in between. Written as DNA, the CDR3 is TGTGCCAGCAGCCCCCTCGGGGCGAATTCACCCCTCCACTTT. Amino acids: CASSPLGANSPLHF.

The sample holds a few counts of this clonotype. The gene calls are TRBV6-2 or TRBV6-3 and TRBJ2-5, with a tentative D call TRBD1 (6 bases). Germline V gene data show CDR1 as MNHEY and CDR2 as SVGEGT. The V end lost 10 bases, the J end lost 1 base, and 16 bases lay between the germline ends. The CDR3 consists of 14 residues. CDR3 DNA sequence: TGTGCCACGGCGGAAGGACAGCTCCAAGAGACCCAGTACTTC. As protein: CATAEGQLQETQYF.

This clonotype was counted between two and nine times. The CDR3 loop reads CASRGTGSSYEQYV. The CDR3 DNA is TGCGCCAGCCGCGGGACAGGGAGCTCCTACGAGCAGTACGTC. The chain links TRBV5-1 to TRBJ2-7; 9 positions agree with TRBD1. This CDR3 has 14 residues. The germline V gene has CDR1 SGHRS and CDR2 YFSETQ. The trim removed 7 bases at V and 0 bases at J, leaving 5 bases unmatched.

This rearrangement joins TRBV15 to TRBJ2-5; 9 positions agree with TRBD2. J lost 3 bases, V lost 6 bases, and 2 bases had no gene match. Germline loops: CDR1 LNHNV, CDR2 YYDKDF (reference sequence). The CDR3 runs 13 residues. In DNA form, the CDR3 reads TGTGCCACCAGGGGCGGGGGGGAAGAGACCCAGTACTTC. Amino acid sequence: CATRGGGEETQYF.

In DNA, the CDR3 is TGTGCCAGCAGTCCGACCTGGACAGGGAGCCCAGATACGCAGTATTTT. Translation: CASSPTWTGSPDTQYF. The genes are TRBV12-3 or TRBV12-4 and TRBJ2-3; TRBD1 matches 8 bases. After removal of 5 bases from V and 4 bases from J, the junction contained 11 bases not matched to a gene. This CDR3 contains 16 residues.

In this sample, this clonotype turned up a few times. The gene calls are TRBV10-3 and TRBJ2-7, with D possibly TRBD1 on 5 matching bases. Germline CDR1 ENHRY, CDR2 SYGVKD. The CDR3 length is 14 residues. The V and J ends lost 10 bases and 1 base respectively, with 17 bases between them. CDR3 nucleotides: TGTGCCACGACGGCTGGACACACTTCCTACGAGCAGTACTTC. This codes for CATTAGHTSYEQYF.

There are a few counts of this clonotype. The chain has TRBV12-3 or TRBV12-4 and TRBJ2-7; TRBD1 matches at 12 bases. This CDR3 contains 17 residues. Unmatched junction bases numbered 15, after V lost 7 bases and J lost 5 bases. The CDR3 DNA reads TGTGCCAGCAATAGATCCCGGGACAGGGGGCCTGTGCACGAGCAGTACGTC. It codes for CASNRSRDRGPVHEQYV.

The genes are TRBV4-3 and TRBJ1-5; D remains unclear. CDR3 length equals 13 residues. Between the trimmed V and J ends, which lost 4 bases and 7 bases, there was a span of 11 bases. Germline CDR1 is LGHNA and CDR2 is YSLEER. The CDR3 sequence is CASSREHGQPQHF. The CDR3, as DNA: TGCGCCAGCAGCCGAGAACACGGACAGCCCCAGCATTTT.

The rearrangement uses TRBV29-1 and TRBJ2-7; no clear D gene. The V end lost 6 bases, the J end lost 0 bases, and 9 bases lay between the germline ends. Germline loops: CDR1 SQVTM, CDR2 ANQGSEA. CDR3 length equals 12 residues. The DNA for the CDR3 is TGCAGCGTACAGCTAAGCTCCTACGAGCAGTACTTC. As protein: CSVQLSSYEQYF.

The genes are TRBV27 and TRBJ2-7; 7 bases map to TRBD1. Germline V gives CDR1 MNHEY, CDR2 SMNVEV (reference sequence). Trimming took 0 bases from V and 3 from J; bases not matched to a gene: 5. The length of the CDR3 is 15 residues. The DNA of the CDR3 is TGTGCCAGCAGTTTATCTACAGGGGAGCGCTACGAGCAGTACTTC. It translates to CASSLSTGERYEQYF.

This chain uses TRBV7-2 with TRBJ2-1, with a tentative D call TRBD2 (6 bases). This CDR3 is built from 10 residues. The V end was cut by 7 bases, the J end by 15 bases, with 13 bases between. Germline CDR1 reads SGHTA; CDR2 reads FQGNSA. CDR3 coding DNA: TGTGCCAGCAAGGGGACTGAGTGGTTCTTC. Protein: CASKGTEWFF.

This clonotype showed up just a few times. This chain uses TRBV6-2 or TRBV6-3 with TRBJ2-7; 8 positions agree with TRBD1. The CDR3 length is 15 residues. Trimming cost V 7 bases and J 5 bases; bases outside gene matches: 13. Germline lookup yields CDR1 MNHEY and CDR2 SVGEGT. The CDR3 bases are TGTGCCAGCATCTCGTCGTGGACAGGGCTCAACGAGCAGTACTTC. Protein sequence: CASISSWTGLNEQYF.

This chain connects TRBV6-5 to TRBJ1-5, with 7 nucleotides matching TRBD1. Trimming at V came to 7 bases and at J to 3 bases, leaving 9 bases not matched to a gene. CDR1 and CDR2 from the germline V gene are MNHEY and SVGAGI. This CDR3 contains 15 residues. CDR3 region: CASTPTGRNNQPQHF. DNA of the CDR3: TGTGCCAGCACTCCGACAGGGCGAAACAATCAGCCCCAGCATTTT.

DNA of the CDR3: TGCAGTGCTACCGAGATATCGCGGGGTCCCAACACCGGGGAGCTGTTTTTT. Encoded protein: CSATEISRGPNTGELFF. The genes are TRBV20-1 and TRBJ2-2; possibly TRBD2 for D (6 bases). The CDR3 is made up of 17 amino acids. The germline V and J ends were trimmed by 4 bases and 2 bases, with 20 bases remaining between them. Looked up from germline, CDR1 is DFQATT and CDR2 is SNEGSKA (reference sequence).

V and J are TRBV19 and TRBJ2-3, with D perhaps TRBD1 or TRBD2 (5 bases each). The CDR3 is 12 residues long. The V end was cut by 7 bases, the J end by 5 bases, with 10 bases between. Germline V gene sequence: CDR1 LNHDA, CDR2 SQIVND (reference sequence). CDR3 bases: TGTGCCAGTACCCATGGGGGAGATACGCAGTATTTT. It encodes CASTHGGDTQYF.

The V gene is TRBV13, the J gene TRBJ1-6; no definite D call. V lost 8 bases to trimming and J lost 5 bases, with 7 bases between them. Looked up from germline, CDR1 is PRHDT and CDR2 is FYEKMQ (reference sequence). This CDR3 is 12 amino acids long. CDR3 sequence: CASGADNSPLHF. CDR3 nucleotide sequence: TGTGCCAGCGGAGCGGATAATTCACCCCTCCACTTT.

CDR3 protein: CASSRQGKGYTF. In nucleotides, the CDR3 is TGTGCCAGCAGCCGACAGGGGAAGGGCTACACCTTC. This rearrangement joins TRBV5-6 to TRBJ1-2, with 8 nucleotides matching TRBD1. Trimming removed 4 bases from V and 8 bases from J; junction bases left unmatched: 4. The CDR3 contains 12 residues. Germline-derived CDR1 and CDR2 are SGHDT and YYEEEE.